This TCR beta chain was sequenced in a study of CD8 T cells in ankylosing spondylitis listed by TCRdb under 2017. Regarding the study in general: The study set out to find disease-linked TCR variants by profiling T cell receptor beta repertoires in ankylosing spondylitis patients and healthy donors. Samples of peripheral blood were taken, and for ankylosing spondylitis patients, synovial fluid was collected as well. The whole study cohort included over a hundred healthy donors and some 27 ankylosing spondylitis patients. The study at large found these results: The disease-linked clones showed a CD8+ phenotype and occurred at relatively low frequencies in peripheral blood. Blood from ankylosing spondylitis patients appeared to be characterized by a TCR beta motif composed of roughly 8 highly homologous amino acid variants. The disease-linked clones were reported as significantly enriched in matched synovial fluid samples from ankylosing spondylitis patients. Some TCR beta motif variants had previously been reported in synovial fluid and blood of reactive arthritis patients, which suggested common disease-initiation mechanisms.

For CDR1 and CDR2, the germline V gene lists SGHDN and FVKESK. Counted from cysteine to phenylalanine, this CDR3 has 12 amino acids. Only CDR3 DNA remains: 36 bases, in frame from the first base. Cut back by 5 bases and 11 bases, the V and J ends lie 13 bases apart. In its sample, this clonotype was seen a few times. Its recognized antigen is unknown. There are no base qualities to consult, and no much larger clone falls within one base. Sequencing instrument: Illumina HiSeq 2500. Quantitative 5'-RACE with molecular barcodes was used to prepare TCR beta libraries. On the authors' methods: A new computational method based on a probabilistic model of VDJ rearrangement was used to identify disease-linked TCR variants. The public sequencing data were trimmed at Q25 with fastp and processed into clonotypes with MiXCR by TCRdb, which kept only in-frame beta chains. Each entry merges the rows of one CDR3 protein and shows their most common DNA and genes. The V and J calls here are based on TCRdb, not the publication. The sample yields roughly 670,000 distinct CDR3 sequences; roughly 20% were counted once. Approximately 18% of the sample rests with the top ten.

The sequence joins TRBV14 to TRBJ2-4; the D gene cannot be named for sure. The sample was blood, either unsorted or a sorted T cell fraction (not recorded which). This TCR was sampled from a male donor with ankylosing spondylitis. This receptor carries the CDR3 CASSSSSYVQYF. The DNA sequence is TGTGCCAGCAGCTCCTCAAGCTATGTTCAGTACTTC.